These 27 T cell receptor beta chains were sequenced from one sample in a study of blood T cell repertoires in COVID-19. Sequencing used immunoSEQ multiplex PCR; TCRdb keeps in-frame clones, though not all of them. The sample comprises 330,000 or so clones, approximately 89% of which are singletons, and 3% to 4% rests with the top ten. Sample: peripheral blood. These receptors came from a woman between 55 and 75 years old with COVID-19, enrolled during active disease.

The chain is built from TRBV18 and TRBJ1-4, with a possible D match to TRBD1 (6 bases). CDR3 length: 17 residues. Trimming cost V 6 bases and J 5 bases, with 22 bases left between them. Germline CDR1 and CDR2: KGHSH and LQKENI. Here the CDR3 reads CASSRLGAGTRNEKLFF. The CDR3 DNA sequence: TGTGCCAGCTCCCGGCTCGGAGCTGGGACAAGAAATGAAAAACTGTTTTTT.

The CDR3 DNA sequence: TGTGCCAGCAGCGTTTCCAGCAGGGGTGGGGAGACCCAGTACTTC. As protein: CASSVSSRGGETQYF. The rearrangement links TRBV9 to TRBJ2-5, with D possibly being TRBD1 (6 bases). V was pared by 2 bases and J by 5 bases, with 16 bases between. The germline gives CDR1 SGDLS, CDR2 YYNGEE. This CDR3 has 15 residues.

The rearrangement links TRBV11-2 to TRBJ1-2; the match to TRBD1 covers 8 bases. The V and J ends lost 1 base and 6 bases, in that order; junction bases with no gene match: 13. The CDR3 sequence is 17 residues long. Germline V lookup: CDR1 SGHAT, CDR2 FQNNGV. The CDR3: CASSLVLLRQGFHGYTF. The CDR3 DNA is TGTGCCAGCAGCTTAGTTCTTCTTAGACAGGGGTTTCATGGCTACACCTTC. The complete variable domain, with remaining parts taken from reference TRBV11-2 and TRBJ1-2, reads EAGVAQSPRYKIIEKRQSVAFWCNPISGHATLYWYQQILGQGPKLLIQFQNNGVVDDSQLPKDRFSAERLKGVDSTLKIQPAKLEDSAVYLCASSLVLLRQGFHGYTFGSGTRLTVV.

V gene TRBV4-1 combines with J gene TRBJ1-1; weak D call: TRBD1 (5 bases). The CDR3 has 14 amino acids. V lost 4 bases and J lost 5, with 14 bases in between. CDR1 MGHRA and CDR2 YSYEKL come from the germline V gene. The CDR3 DNA is TGCGCCAGCAGCCTACAAAGCGGGGGAACTGAAGCTTTCTTT. Its protein is CASSLQSGGTEAFF.

The CDR3 DNA follows: TGTGCCAGCAGCTTAACCAGCGGGTACGAGCAGTACTTC. It encodes CASSLTSGYEQYF. J is TRBJ2-7 and V is TRBV7-8, with D possibly being TRBD2 (6 bases). The length of the CDR3 is 13 residues. The V gene's germline CDR1 is SGHVS and CDR2 FQNEAQ. V lost 2 bases and J lost 4, with 9 bases in between.

The chain recombines TRBV30 with TRBJ2-2; weak D call: TRBD1 (7 bases). The ends were cut back, 4 bases at V and 6 bases at J, with 12 bases in the middle. Germline assignment: CDR1 GTSNPN and CDR2 SVGIG (reference sequence). This CDR3 region has 13 residues. The chain's CDR3 is CAWKAGGSGELFF. The DNA for the CDR3 is TGTGCCTGGAAGGCAGGGGGGTCCGGGGAGCTGTTTTTT.

In its sample, this clone was seen a few times. The rearrangement uses TRBV27 and TRBJ2-1, with 7 bases matching TRBD1. Germline loops: CDR1 MNHEY, CDR2 SMNVEV (reference sequence). Germline trimming cut 5 bases from V and 2 bases from J; bases unmatched to any gene: 3. This CDR3 comprises 14 residues. DNA of the CDR3: TGTGCCAGCAGTCCGGGGACAGCCTACAATGAGCAGTTCTTC. It is translated as CASSPGTAYNEQFF.

The chain combines TRBV11-3 with TRBJ1-1, with D unresolved. This CDR3 region has 13 residues. The germline CDR1 and CDR2 sequences are SGHNT and YENEEA. The V end was cut by 1 base, the J end by 8 bases, with 11 bases between. The CDR3 here is CASSLARHREAFF. The CDR3, as DNA: TGTGCCAGCAGCTTAGCGCGACACCGCGAAGCTTTCTTT.

The rearrangement joins TRBV19 to TRBJ1-6; D is unclear. The CDR3 runs to 13 residues. Germline V CDR1 and CDR2: LNHDA, SQIVND (reference sequence). The V gene lost 5 bases and the J gene lost 9 bases, with 11 bases spanning the gap. The CDR3 sequence: CASSEGPGSPLHF. In nucleotides, the CDR3 is TGTGCCAGTAGTGAGGGTCCGGGTTCACCCCTCCACTTT. The entire variable domain, with the rest obtained from reference TRBV19 and TRBJ1-6, is as follows: DGGITQSPKYLFRKEGQNVTLSCEQNLNHDAMYWYRQDPGQGLRLIYYSQIVNDFQKGDIAEGYSVSREKKESFPLTVTSAQKNPTAFYLCASSEGPGSPLHFGNGTRLTVT.

The rearrangement links TRBV20-1 to TRBJ1-2; D uncertain. Trimming cost V 5 bases and J 7 bases, with 11 bases left between them. There are 11 residues in the CDR3. Germline V CDR1 and CDR2: DFQATT, SNEGSKA (reference sequence). Here the CDR3 DNA reads TGCAGTGCTTATATTCGTTCTGGCTACACCTTC. Translation: CSAYIRSGYTF.

The chain has TRBV7-6 and TRBJ2-7, with TRBD1 matching over 7 bases. CDR3 length: 16 residues. With 1 base clipped from V and 7 bases from J, the junction kept 13 bases outside the gene matches. The germline V gene encodes CDR1 SGHVS and CDR2 FNYEAQ. The CDR3 here is CASSLGGTATKREQYF. The CDR3 DNA follows: TGTGCCAGCAGCTTAGGGGGGACAGCCACGAAGAGGGAGCAGTACTTC.

V usage is TRBV27 and J usage is TRBJ1-4; a weak D match, TRBD1 (6 bases). CDR1 and CDR2 (germline): MNHEY, SMNVEV (reference sequence). The CDR3 spans 15 residues. Between the trimmed V and J ends, which lost 2 bases and 3 bases, there was a span of 10 bases. Written as DNA, the CDR3 is TGTGCCAGCAGTTTACAGGGGCCCCCTAATGAAAAACTGTTTTTT. Translation gives CASSLQGPPNEKLFF.

V is TRBV28 and J is TRBJ1-1; D gene uncertain. The germline V gene encodes CDR1 MDHEN and CDR2 SYDVKM. The length of the CDR3 is 12 residues. Trimming pared 2 bases from V and 5 bases from J, leaving 6 bases between. CDR3 in DNA: TGTGCCAGCAGTTTACACCGGACTGAAGCTTTCTTT. The encoded protein is CASSLHRTEAFF.

This clone was seen many times. The chain carries TRBV6-2 or TRBV6-3 and TRBJ2-1; 11 nucleotides align to TRBD1. This CDR3 has 14 residues. The germline V gene has CDR1 MNHEY and CDR2 SVGEGT. The V and J ends lost 5 bases and 9 bases, in that order; junction bases with no gene match: 6. This CDR3 reads CASSPGQGAGEQFF. The CDR3 DNA follows: TGTGCCAGCAGTCCAGGACAGGGGGCAGGTGAGCAGTTCTTC.

This chain joins TRBV7-9 and TRBJ1-2, with 7 bases matching TRBD1. The ends lost 3 bases at V and 5 bases at J; junction bases unmatched: 6. The CDR3 loop spans 14 amino acids. Per germline, CDR1 SEHNR and CDR2 FQNEAQ (reference sequence). DNA for the CDR3: TGTGCCAGCAGCTTGGGACAGAAGCGATATGGCTACACCTTC. It translates to CASSLGQKRYGYTF.

This chain uses TRBV11-2 with TRBJ1-2, with D unresolved. Trimming pared 2 bases from V and 2 bases from J, leaving 12 bases between. This CDR3 spans 15 amino acids. Germline V lookup: CDR1 SGHAT, CDR2 FQNNGV. The CDR3 bases are TGTGCCAGCAGCTTATATGAGGGCCCCAACTATGGCTACACCTTC. Encoded protein: CASSLYEGPNYGYTF.

This chain uses TRBV9 with TRBJ1-1; a possible D gene is TRBD1 (5 bases). The V end was cut by 0 bases, the J end by 11 bases, with 14 bases between. The CDR3 has 13 residues. CDR1 is SGDLS, CDR2 YYNGEE, per germline. For the CDR3, the DNA is TGTGCCAGCAGCGTAGAACAGGCCGCTGCCGCTTTCTTT. Amino acid sequence: CASSVEQAAAAFF. Together with reference TRBV9 and TRBJ1-1, the CDR3 gives the full variable domain: DSGVTQTPKHLITATGQRVTLRCSPRSGDLSVYWYQQSLDQGLQFLIQYYNGEERAKGNILERFSAQQFPDLHSELNLSSLELGDSALYFCASSVEQAAAAFFGQGTRLTVV.

This clone was seen a few times. V is TRBV24-1 and J is TRBJ1-1; a possible D gene is TRBD1 (5 bases). This CDR3 contains 14 residues. CDR1 is KGHDR, CDR2 SFDVKD, per germline. V was cut by 8 bases and J by 1 base, with 13 bases left in between. CDR3 nucleotide sequence: TGTGCCACCACGGCCGGGGGAGGGAACACTGAAGCTTTCTTT. This translates into CATTAGGGNTEAFF.

The genes are TRBV11-2 and TRBJ1-1, with D possibly being TRBD1 (5 bases). CDR1 and CDR2 from the germline V gene are SGHAT and FQNNGV. The CDR3 has 13 residues. Deletions cut 2 bases from V and 5 bases from J, with 9 bases between. The CDR3 DNA sequence: TGTGCCAGCAGCTTACTATCAGGGACTGAAGCTTTCTTT. Translated: CASSLLSGTEAFF.

The chain is built from TRBV4-1 and TRBJ2-7; a weak D match, TRBD2 (6 bases). CDR1 and CDR2 (germline): MGHRA, YSYEKL. The CDR3 has 14 amino acids. V was trimmed by 4 bases and J by 6 bases, leaving 16 bases between them. CDR3 in amino acids: CASSLVEGESEQYF. CDR3 in DNA: TGCGCCAGCAGCCTTGTGGAGGGAGAGAGCGAGCAGTACTTC.

The chain combines TRBV15 with TRBJ1-5; possibly TRBD1 for D (6 bases). Looked up from germline, CDR1 is LNHNV and CDR2 is YYDKDF (reference sequence). The ends were cut back, 5 bases at V and 7 bases at J, with 18 bases in the middle. This CDR3 region has 15 residues. This CDR3 reads CATSSLGGRGQPQHF. Written as DNA, the CDR3 is TGTGCCACCAGCTCTCTCGGGGGGCGAGGACAGCCCCAGCATTTT.

This clone was seen just once. The gene calls are TRBV7-3 and TRBJ2-1, with 8 bases that match TRBD2. The CDR3 has 18 residues. The germline CDR1 and CDR2 sequences are SGHTA and FQGTGA. V lost 3 bases, J lost 8 bases, and 18 bases stayed unmatched. In DNA form, the CDR3 reads TGTGCCAGCAGCTTGAAAGCCGCTGGACTAGCAGTAAACTATGAGCAGTTCTTC. Translating gives CASSLKAAGLAVNYEQFF.

This clone was recorded once. The V and J genes are TRBV5-1 and TRBJ1-6; 9 nucleotides line up with TRBD1. The germline CDR1 and CDR2 sequences are SGHRS and YFSETQ. This CDR3 comprises 16 residues. The V segment lost 3 bases and the J segment 7 bases; nucleotides outside the gene matches: 8. CDR3 residues: CASSSGTGSLNSPLHF. The CDR3 DNA is TGCGCCAGCAGCTCCGGGACAGGGTCCTTAAATTCACCCCTCCACTTT. Filled out from reference TRBV5-1 and TRBJ1-6, the complete variable domain reads KAGVTQTPRYLIKTRGQQVTLSCSPISGHRSVSWYQQTPGQGLQFLFEYFSETQRNKGNFPGRFSGRQFSNSRSEMNVSTLELGDSALYLCASSSGTGSLNSPLHFGNGTRLTVT.

A few counts support this clone. The genes are TRBV11-2 and TRBJ1-4; possible D gene TRBD1, 5 bases. The ends were cut back, 5 bases at V and 4 bases at J, with 11 bases in the middle. Germline lookup yields CDR1 SGHAT and CDR2 FQNNGV. This CDR3 is built from 14 residues. CDR3 bases: TGTGCCAGCAGCCTTACGGGGGGTAATGAAAAACTGTTTTTT. Protein: CASSLTGGNEKLFF. Drawing the rest from reference TRBV11-2 and TRBJ1-4, the complete variable domain is EAGVAQSPRYKIIEKRQSVAFWCNPISGHATLYWYQQILGQGPKLLIQFQNNGVVDDSQLPKDRFSAERLKGVDSTLKIQPAKLEDSAVYLCASSLTGGNEKLFFGSGTQLSVL.

J is TRBJ1-4 and V is TRBV5-1; D might be TRBD1 (5 bases). Trimming took 2 bases from V and 0 from J, leaving 17 bases between them. Germline CDR1 and CDR2: SGHRS and YFSETQ. This CDR3 is built from 18 residues. The DNA for the CDR3 is TGCGCCAGCAGCTTAGTCAGCGGGGGGGTAGCAACTAATGAAAAACTGTTTTTT. Amino acids: CASSLVSGGVATNEKLFF.

This chain uses TRBV7-8 with TRBJ1-3; D is perhaps TRBD1 (6 bases). Germline CDR1 and CDR2: SGHVS and FQNEAQ. The CDR3 has 14 residues. The V end lost 8 bases, the J end lost 0 bases, and 11 bases lay between the germline ends. CDR3 coding DNA: TGTGCCAGCGGGGGCCTTAACTCTGGAAACACCATATATTTT. The encoded protein is CASGGLNSGNTIYF.

The chain carries TRBV7-8 and TRBJ1-2, with 11 bases matching TRBD1. Per the germline V gene, CDR1 is SGHVS and CDR2 is FQNEAQ. Trimming cost V 0 bases and J 7 bases; bases outside gene matches: 4. The CDR3 loop spans 15 amino acids. The CDR3 sequence is CASSLAGQGARGYTF. For the CDR3, the DNA is TGTGCCAGCAGCTTAGCCGGACAGGGGGCGCGTGGCTACACCTTC.